This entry lists 30 T cell receptor beta chains sequenced from one sample in a study of post-analysis software for immune sequencing data. General observations from the study: The five TRBV segments detected at higher frequency in patients than in controls included TRBV5-6, TRBV5-1 and TRBV20-1.

Sequencing libraries made from TCR beta cDNA carried unique molecular identifiers. Each CDR3 protein is one row after TCRdb ran MiXCR on the PCR reads. The sample records about 770,000 distinct CDR3 sequences, roughly 50% being singletons. Their antigens are not known. Material: blood. Receptor source: a girl aged 5-17 years with multiple sclerosis.

This clonotype came up a few times. The rearrangement uses TRBV7-9 and TRBJ1-5, with a tentative D call TRBD1 (6 bases). This CDR3 is 14 amino acids long. V gave up 5 bases and J gave up 3 bases, with 11 bases separating them. Germline V gives CDR1 SEHNR, CDR2 FQNEAQ (reference sequence). The CDR3 region has the DNA TGTGCCAGCAGCAACGGACAGTTCAATCAGCCCCAGCATTTT. Protein sequence: CASSNGQFNQPQHF.

This clonotype was counted many times. The rearrangement links TRBV7-2 to TRBJ2-3; 9 nucleotides align to TRBD2. Germline V gives CDR1 SGHTA, CDR2 FQGNSA. The CDR3 extends over 16 amino acids. V shed 5 bases, J shed 0 bases, and the junction held 6 bases outside the gene matches. The CDR3 DNA sequence: TGTGCCAGCAGCCGAAGACTAGCGGTGAGCACAGATACGCAGTATTTT. Its protein is CASSRRLAVSTDTQYF.

The chain is built from TRBV11-2 and TRBJ2-1, with a weak D call TRBD2 (7 bases). The end of the DNA aligns better with TRBJ2-7, so the J call may be wrong. The CDR3 extends over 15 amino acids. Germline CDR1 is SGHAT and CDR2 is FQNNGV. The chain's CDR3 is CASRDWGGPYNEQYF. The DNA of the CDR3 is TGTGCCAGCAGGGACTGGGGGGGGCCCTACAATGAGCAGTACTTC.

The chain links TRBV28 to TRBJ1-5; D call uncertain. Germline CDR1 is MDHEN and CDR2 is SYDVKM. This CDR3 spans 15 amino acids. Trimming cost V 7 bases and J 6 bases, with 19 bases left between them. The CDR3 DNA reads TGTGCCAGCACCAAGGGTGGGAATTGGGGTCAGCCCCAGCATTTT. It specifies CASTKGGNWGQPQHF.

The rearrangement links TRBV5-1 to TRBJ1-5, with D unresolved. CDR1 and CDR2 (germline): SGHRS, YFSETQ. V was pared by 0 bases and J by 9 bases, with 13 bases between. The CDR3 extends over 14 amino acids. CDR3 bases: TGCGCCAGCAGCTTGGACGGGGAGTCCGCGCCCCAGCATTTT. It is translated as CASSLDGESAPQHF.

This clonotype turned up a few times. The chain uses TRBV27 and TRBJ2-1; D unresolved. CDR1 and CDR2 from the germline V gene are MNHEY and SMNVEV (reference sequence). The CDR3 is 11 residues long. With 8 bases removed from V and 4 bases from J, the gap between germline ends came to 6 bases. Written as DNA, the CDR3 is TGTGCCAGCGGTATTTACAATGAGCAGTTCTTC. Amino acid sequence: CASGIYNEQFF.

The chain carries TRBV16 and TRBJ1-2; D possibly corresponds to TRBD1 (6 bases). The germline gives CDR1 KGHSY, CDR2 FQNENV. This CDR3 contains 14 residues. Trimming left V 4 bases short and J 6 bases short, with 15 bases between. In DNA, the CDR3 is TGTGCCAGCAGCCCTTCCTACAGGGTCGATGGCTACACCTTC. Translating it yields CASSPSYRVDGYTF.

The chain has TRBV7-9 and TRBJ2-5; TRBD1 matches at 7 bases. The end of the DNA aligns better with TRBJ2-7, so the J call may be wrong. There are 14 residues in the CDR3. CDR1 SEHNR and CDR2 FQNEAQ come from the germline V gene (reference sequence). The CDR3 nucleotides read TGTGCCAGCAGCTTGATAGGGACAGTACCCGAGCAGTACTTC. Its protein is CASSLIGTVPEQYF.

The chain is built from TRBV4-3 and TRBJ2-1; the D gene is possibly TRBD2 (6 bases). Trimming took 0 bases from V and 5 from J, leaving 17 bases between them. CDR3 length equals 17 residues. CDR1 is LGHNA and CDR2 is YSLEER in the germline V gene. The CDR3 loop reads CASSQDIPSGSNNEQFF. The CDR3 DNA sequence: TGCGCCAGCAGCCAAGATATCCCCAGCGGGTCTAACAATGAGCAGTTCTTC.

A few counts support this clonotype. The J gene is TRBJ1-5, the V gene TRBV7-6; unclear D gene. The CDR3 is made up of 15 amino acids. Between the trimmed V and J ends, which lost 0 bases and 3 bases, there was a span of 9 bases. Germline V lookup: CDR1 SGHVS, CDR2 FNYEAQ. Here the CDR3 DNA reads TGTGCCAGCAGCTTAGCAGAAGGACCCAATCAGCCCCAGCATTTT. This translates into CASSLAEGPNQPQHF.

This clonotype was counted a few times. The rearrangement uses TRBV7-9 and TRBJ2-1, with D possibly TRBD2 on 6 matching bases. Per the germline V gene, CDR1 is SEHNR and CDR2 is FQNEAQ (reference sequence). The CDR3 totals 16 residues. V was clipped by 3 bases and J by 7 bases, with 19 bases between them. CDR3 sequence: CASSFDTPLGGNEQFF. In nucleotides, the CDR3 is TGTGCCAGCAGCTTCGACACCCCACTTGGGGGGAATGAGCAGTTCTTC.

The chain uses TRBV6-1 and TRBJ2-7; perhaps TRBD2 as D (6 bases). CDR1 MNHNS and CDR2 SASEGT come from the germline V gene. This CDR3 has 13 amino acids. Trimming removed 2 bases at V and 6 bases at J, with 11 bases between. The CDR3 here is CASSERQGGEQYF. The CDR3 DNA reads TGTGCCAGCAGTGAAAGGCAGGGAGGCGAGCAGTACTTC.

The rearrangement joins TRBV24-1 to TRBJ2-1, with 9 bases lining up with TRBD2. With 7 bases clipped from V and 7 bases from J, the junction kept 4 bases outside the gene matches. This CDR3 contains 13 residues. Germline V gene lookup returns CDR1 KGHDR and CDR2 SFDVKD. The CDR3 loop reads CATSPSGRNEQFF. CDR3 nucleotides: TGTGCCACCAGCCCCAGCGGGAGGAATGAGCAGTTCTTC.

V gene TRBV3-1 combines with J gene TRBJ1-3; possibly TRBD1 for D (6 bases). The length of the CDR3 is 17 residues. CDR1 is LGHDT and CDR2 is YNNKEL in the germline V gene (reference sequence). Trimming cost V 6 bases and J 0 bases, with 18 bases left between them. The CDR3 here is CASSRAGTPSSGNTIYF. The CDR3 DNA reads TGTGCCAGCAGTCGCGCCGGGACACCTTCCTCTGGAAACACCATATATTTT.

This sequence joins TRBV5-1 and TRBJ2-1; 12 bases map to TRBD2. Unmatched junction bases numbered 8, after V lost 2 bases and J lost 8 bases. This CDR3 has 16 residues. Per germline, CDR1 SGHRS and CDR2 YFSETQ. CDR3 in amino acids: CASSLGGLAGMDEQFF. CDR3 coding DNA: TGCGCCAGCAGCTTAGGTGGACTAGCGGGAATGGATGAGCAGTTCTTC.

The chain employs TRBV9 and TRBJ2-1; D call uncertain. There are 12 residues in the CDR3. The V end was cut by 3 bases, the J end by 10 bases, with 11 bases between. Germline CDR1 SGDLS, CDR2 YYNGEE. The CDR3 is CASSEGPSEQFF. The DNA of the CDR3 is TGTGCCAGCAGCGAAGGACCCTCGGAGCAGTTCTTC.

This clonotype was counted only a few times. This sequence joins TRBV7-3 and TRBJ2-5; 12 bases map to TRBD2. Germline CDR1 is SGHTA and CDR2 is FQGTGA. The CDR3 is 15 residues long. V shed 5 bases and J 2 bases; nucleotides not matched to a gene: 3. The CDR3 DNA sequence: TGTGCCAGCAGCATAGGACTAGCGGGGCAAGAGACCCAGTACTTC. Translation gives CASSIGLAGQETQYF.

This clonotype was detected a few times. The rearrangement links TRBV6-5 to TRBJ2-4, with D perhaps matching TRBD1 (5 bases). The J call may be mistaken, given a closer DNA end match to TRBJ2-7. Germline values: CDR1 MNHEY, CDR2 SVGAGI. CDR3 length equals 14 residues. The CDR3 loop reads CASSYMPGNYEQYF. Written as DNA, the CDR3 is TGTGCCAGCAGCTACATGCCAGGGAACTACGAGCAGTACTTC.

This rearrangement joins TRBV6-1 to TRBJ2-1; 7 bases agree with TRBD1. The V segment lost 2 bases and the J segment 6 bases; nucleotides outside the gene matches: 10. The V gene's germline CDR1 is MNHNS and CDR2 SASEGT. CDR3 size: 16 residues. CDR3 protein: CASSESRQGGFNEQFF. The CDR3 DNA follows: TGTGCCAGCAGTGAATCCCGACAGGGCGGGTTCAATGAGCAGTTCTTC.

The CDR3 DNA sequence: TGTGCCTGGAAGCCAGGCCTGACAGTTAACTATGGCTACACCTTC. Protein: CAWKPGLTVNYGYTF. V gene TRBV30 combines with J gene TRBJ1-2; the D gene is possibly TRBD1 (5 bases). V was trimmed by 4 bases and J by 1 base, leaving 16 bases between them. Germline V lookup: CDR1 GTSNPN, CDR2 SVGIG (reference sequence). The CDR3 runs to 15 residues.

The table lists this clonotype with a few counts. The junction shows a germline mismatch at one end, possibly a read error. J is TRBJ1-2 and V is TRBV18, with a weak D call TRBD1 (5 bases). The CDR3 covers 15 residues. Germline V lookup: CDR1 KGHSH, CDR2 LQKENI. The CDR3 protein is CASSPNPSGNYGYTF. The CDR3 nucleotides read TGTGCCAGCTCACCAAATCCGTCAGGGAACTATGGCTACACTTTC.

This clonotype was seen a few times. The V gene is TRBV15, the J gene TRBJ2-3, with 14 bases that match TRBD2. The ends lost 0 bases at V and 5 bases at J; junction bases unmatched: 7. Germline V gene data show CDR1 as LNHNV and CDR2 as YYDKDF (reference sequence). There are 18 residues in the CDR3. The CDR3 spells CATSRDFGLAGGGDTQYF. In DNA form, the CDR3 reads TGTGCCACCAGCAGAGATTTCGGACTAGCGGGAGGAGGAGATACGCAGTATTTT.

The CDR3 DNA follows: TGTGCCAGCAGTTGGGTCCTCCCAGGTTCACCCCTCCACTTT. This encodes CASSWVLPGSPLHF. The V gene is TRBV27, the J gene TRBJ1-6, with D uncertain. V was clipped by 4 bases and J by 9 bases, with 13 bases between them. CDR1 and CDR2 (germline): MNHEY, SMNVEV (reference sequence). CDR3 length: 14 amino acids.

This chain uses TRBV3-1 with TRBJ1-2; D unclear. V lost 1 base and J lost 7, with 13 bases in between. Germline CDR1 reads LGHDT; CDR2 reads YNNKEL (reference sequence). The CDR3 has 14 amino acids. CDR3 nucleotide sequence: TGTGCCAGCAGCCAAGGAGACGGGGTGTTTGGCTACACCTTC. Its translation: CASSQGDGVFGYTF.

For this clonotype: This sequence may be a read error, since a much larger clone differs from it by one base. The V and J genes are TRBV29-1 and TRBJ2-7; no firm D call. The CDR3 totals 11 residues. Germline V gives CDR1 SQVTM, CDR2 ANQGSEA. CDR3: CSVEVGYGQYF. The CDR3 region has the DNA TGCAGCGTTGAAGTGGGCTACGGGCAGTACTTC.

This chain uses TRBV28 with TRBJ1-2; 10 bases map to TRBD1. The CDR3 runs to 15 residues. Per germline, CDR1 MDHEN and CDR2 SYDVKM. J lost 5 bases, V lost 4 bases, and 7 bases had no gene match. This chain's CDR3 is CASSSGTGVPYGYTF. The CDR3 coding sequence is TGTGCCAGCAGTTCCGGGACAGGGGTGCCTTATGGCTACACCTTC.

The chain combines TRBV5-1 with TRBJ2-1; no definite D call. Per germline, CDR1 SGHRS and CDR2 YFSETQ. The CDR3 length is 14 residues. The ends were cut back, 0 bases at V and 8 bases at J, with 12 bases in the middle. This CDR3 reads CASSLEGRVDEQFF. Here the CDR3 DNA reads TGCGCCAGCAGCTTGGAGGGTAGAGTTGATGAGCAGTTCTTC. The variable domain in full, completed from reference TRBV5-1 and TRBJ2-1, reads KAGVTQTPRYLIKTRGQQVTLSCSPISGHRSVSWYQQTPGQGLQFLFEYFSETQRNKGNFPGRFSGRQFSNSRSEMNVSTLELGDSALYLCASSLEGRVDEQFFGPGTRLTVL.

The genes are TRBV11-3 and TRBJ2-7; D remains ambiguous. Germline values: CDR1 SGHNT, CDR2 YENEEA. Trimming took off 0 bases at V and 1 base at J, with 13 bases between the two ends. This CDR3 has 16 residues. The CDR3 here is CASSLDQAATSYEQYF. The CDR3, as DNA: TGTGCCAGCAGCTTAGATCAGGCGGCAACTTCCTACGAGCAGTACTTC.

This clonotype showed up just a few times. The V and J genes are TRBV5-8 and TRBJ2-3; D not certain. The germline V gene encodes CDR1 SGHTS and CDR2 YDEGEE. Trimming pared 2 bases from V and 4 bases from J, leaving 11 bases between. The CDR3 spans 14 residues. The CDR3 DNA sequence: TGTGCCAGCAGCTTTGGGATACTCGCAGATACGCAGTATTTT. Protein sequence: CASSFGILADTQYF.

The chain joins TRBV20-1 to TRBJ2-7; 10 positions agree with TRBD2. The CDR3 is 15 residues long. Germline lookup yields CDR1 DFQATT and CDR2 SNEGSKA (reference sequence). Trimming at V came to 1 base and at J to 0 bases, leaving 3 bases not matched to a gene. As DNA, the CDR3 is TGCAGTGCTAGAGTCCTAGCGGGAGCCTCCTACGAGCAGTACTTC. It codes for CSARVLAGASYEQYF.